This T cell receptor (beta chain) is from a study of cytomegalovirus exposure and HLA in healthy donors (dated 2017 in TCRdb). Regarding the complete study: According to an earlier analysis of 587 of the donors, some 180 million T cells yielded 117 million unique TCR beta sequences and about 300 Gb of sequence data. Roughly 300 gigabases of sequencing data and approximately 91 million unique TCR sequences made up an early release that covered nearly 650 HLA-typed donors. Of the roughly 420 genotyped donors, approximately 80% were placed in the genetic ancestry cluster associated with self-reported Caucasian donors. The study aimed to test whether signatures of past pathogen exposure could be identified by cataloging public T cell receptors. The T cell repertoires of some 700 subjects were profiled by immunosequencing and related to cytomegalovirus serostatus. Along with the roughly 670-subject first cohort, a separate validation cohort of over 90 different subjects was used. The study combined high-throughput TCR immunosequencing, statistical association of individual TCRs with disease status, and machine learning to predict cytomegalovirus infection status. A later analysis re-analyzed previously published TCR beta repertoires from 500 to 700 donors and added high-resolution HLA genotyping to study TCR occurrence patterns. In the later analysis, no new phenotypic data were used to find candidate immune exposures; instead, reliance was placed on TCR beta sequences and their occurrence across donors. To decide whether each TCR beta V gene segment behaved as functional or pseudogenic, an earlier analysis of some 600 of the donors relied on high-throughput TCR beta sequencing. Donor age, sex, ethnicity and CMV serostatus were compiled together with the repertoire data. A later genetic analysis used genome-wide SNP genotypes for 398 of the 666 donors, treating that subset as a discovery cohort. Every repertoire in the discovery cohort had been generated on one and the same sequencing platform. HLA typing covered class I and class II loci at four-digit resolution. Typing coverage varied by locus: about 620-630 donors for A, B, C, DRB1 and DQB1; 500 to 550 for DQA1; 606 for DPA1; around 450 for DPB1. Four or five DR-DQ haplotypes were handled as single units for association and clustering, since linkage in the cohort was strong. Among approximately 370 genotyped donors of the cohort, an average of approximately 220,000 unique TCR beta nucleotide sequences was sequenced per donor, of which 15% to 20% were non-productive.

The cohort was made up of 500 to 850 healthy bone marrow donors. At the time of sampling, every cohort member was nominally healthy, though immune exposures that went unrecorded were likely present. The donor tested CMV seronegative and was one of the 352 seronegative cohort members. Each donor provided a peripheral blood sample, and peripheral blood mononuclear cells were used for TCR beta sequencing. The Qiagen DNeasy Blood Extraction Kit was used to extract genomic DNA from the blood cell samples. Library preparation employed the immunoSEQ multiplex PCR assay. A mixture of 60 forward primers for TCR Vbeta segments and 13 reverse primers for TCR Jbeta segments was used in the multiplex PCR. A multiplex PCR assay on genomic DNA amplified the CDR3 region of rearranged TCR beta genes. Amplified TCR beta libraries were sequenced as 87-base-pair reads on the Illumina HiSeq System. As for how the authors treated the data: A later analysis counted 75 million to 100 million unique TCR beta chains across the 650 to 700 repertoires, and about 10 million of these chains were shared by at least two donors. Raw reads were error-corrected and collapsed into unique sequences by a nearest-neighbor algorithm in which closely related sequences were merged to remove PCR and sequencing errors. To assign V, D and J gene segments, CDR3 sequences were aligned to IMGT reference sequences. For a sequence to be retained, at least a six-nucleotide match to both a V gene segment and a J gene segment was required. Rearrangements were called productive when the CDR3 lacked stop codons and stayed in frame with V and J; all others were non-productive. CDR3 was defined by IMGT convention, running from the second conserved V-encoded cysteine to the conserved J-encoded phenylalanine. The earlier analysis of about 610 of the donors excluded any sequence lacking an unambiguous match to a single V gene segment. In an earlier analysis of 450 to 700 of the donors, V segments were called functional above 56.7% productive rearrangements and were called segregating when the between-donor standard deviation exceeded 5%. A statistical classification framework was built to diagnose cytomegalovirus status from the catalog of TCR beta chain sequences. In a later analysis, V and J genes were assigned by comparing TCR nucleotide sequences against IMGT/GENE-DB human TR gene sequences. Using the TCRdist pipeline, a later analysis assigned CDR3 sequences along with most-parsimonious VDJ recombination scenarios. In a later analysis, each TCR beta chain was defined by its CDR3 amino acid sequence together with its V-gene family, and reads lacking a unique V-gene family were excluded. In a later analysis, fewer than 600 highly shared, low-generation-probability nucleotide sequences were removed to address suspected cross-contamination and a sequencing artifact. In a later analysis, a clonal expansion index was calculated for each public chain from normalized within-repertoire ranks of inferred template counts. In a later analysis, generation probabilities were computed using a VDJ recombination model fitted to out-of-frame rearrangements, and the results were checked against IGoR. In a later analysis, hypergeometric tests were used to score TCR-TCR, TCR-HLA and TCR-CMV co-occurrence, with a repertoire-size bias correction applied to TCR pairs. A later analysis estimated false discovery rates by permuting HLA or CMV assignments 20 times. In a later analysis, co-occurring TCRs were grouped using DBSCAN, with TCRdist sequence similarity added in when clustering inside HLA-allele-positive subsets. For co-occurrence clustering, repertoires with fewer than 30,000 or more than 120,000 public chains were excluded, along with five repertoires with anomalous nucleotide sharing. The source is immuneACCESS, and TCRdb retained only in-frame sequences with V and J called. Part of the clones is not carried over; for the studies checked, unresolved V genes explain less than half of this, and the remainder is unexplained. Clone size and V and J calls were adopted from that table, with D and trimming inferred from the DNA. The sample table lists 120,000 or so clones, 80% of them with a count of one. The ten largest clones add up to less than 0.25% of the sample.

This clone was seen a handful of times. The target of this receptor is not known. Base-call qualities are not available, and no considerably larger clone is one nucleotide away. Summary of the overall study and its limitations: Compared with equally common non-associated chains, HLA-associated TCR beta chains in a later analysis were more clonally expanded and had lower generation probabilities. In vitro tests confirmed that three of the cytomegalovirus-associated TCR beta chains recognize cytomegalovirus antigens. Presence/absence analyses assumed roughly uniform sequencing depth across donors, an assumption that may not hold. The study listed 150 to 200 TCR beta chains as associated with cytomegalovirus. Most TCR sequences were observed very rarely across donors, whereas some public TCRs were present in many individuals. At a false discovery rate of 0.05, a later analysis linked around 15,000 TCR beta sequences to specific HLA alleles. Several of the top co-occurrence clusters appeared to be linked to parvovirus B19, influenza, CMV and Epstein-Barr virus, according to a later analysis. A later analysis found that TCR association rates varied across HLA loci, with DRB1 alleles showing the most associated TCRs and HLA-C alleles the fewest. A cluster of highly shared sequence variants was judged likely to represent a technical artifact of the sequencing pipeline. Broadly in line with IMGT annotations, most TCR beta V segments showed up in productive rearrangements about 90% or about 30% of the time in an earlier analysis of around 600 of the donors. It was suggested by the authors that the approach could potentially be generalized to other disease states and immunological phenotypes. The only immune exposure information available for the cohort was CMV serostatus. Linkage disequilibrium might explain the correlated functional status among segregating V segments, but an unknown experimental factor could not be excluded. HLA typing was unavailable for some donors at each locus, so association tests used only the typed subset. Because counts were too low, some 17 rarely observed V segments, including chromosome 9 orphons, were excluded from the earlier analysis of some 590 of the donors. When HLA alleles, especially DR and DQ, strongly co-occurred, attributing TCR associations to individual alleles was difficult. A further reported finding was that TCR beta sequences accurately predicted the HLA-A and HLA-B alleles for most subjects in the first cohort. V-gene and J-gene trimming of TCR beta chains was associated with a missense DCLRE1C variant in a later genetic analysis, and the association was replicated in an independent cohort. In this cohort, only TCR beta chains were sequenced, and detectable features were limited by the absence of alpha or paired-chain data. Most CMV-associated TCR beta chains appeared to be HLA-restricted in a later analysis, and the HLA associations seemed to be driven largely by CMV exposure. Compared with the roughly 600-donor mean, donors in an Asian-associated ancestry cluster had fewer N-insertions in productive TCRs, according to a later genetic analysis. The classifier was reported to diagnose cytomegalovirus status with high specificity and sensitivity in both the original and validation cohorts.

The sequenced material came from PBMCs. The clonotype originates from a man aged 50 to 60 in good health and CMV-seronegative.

The CDR3 amino acid sequence is: CASSAHSSGANVLTF. In nucleotide form, the sequence is TGTGCCAGCAGCGCTCACAGTTCTGGGGCCAACGTCCTGACTTTC. This chain joins TRBV11-1 to TRBJ2-6, with no D gene named confidently. From the germline V gene (reference sequence), CDR1 is SGHAT and CDR2 is FQDESV. The trim is 5 bases for V and 1 base for J, with a gap of 9 bases between the germline ends. Including the terminal cysteine and phenylalanine, the CDR3 comprises 15 residues. Only CDR3 DNA is held: 45 bases, read in frame from base 1.